These 14 T cell receptor beta chains originate from one sample sequenced in a study of blood T cell repertoires in COVID-19. The table came from immunoSEQ multiplex PCR; TCRdb's copy has only in-frame clones and leaves some out. The sample shows tens of thousands of clones, nearly 85% of them seen only once. Sequencing was carried out using peripheral blood. Source of these receptors: an older woman with acute or convalescent COVID-19.

The rearrangement links TRBV11-2 to TRBJ2-7; the D gene is possibly TRBD2 (5 bases). The germline gives CDR1 SGHAT, CDR2 FQNNGV. CDR3 length: 15 amino acids. V was pared by 5 bases and J by 2 bases, with 16 bases between. For the CDR3, the DNA is TGTGCCAGCAGCCTTGCGGGCGGACCTACCTACGAGCAGTACTTC. This translates into CASSLAGGPTYEQYF.

This clone is a singleton in its sample. The chain joins TRBV5-1 to TRBJ2-7; 7 bases are shared with TRBD1. The CDR3 extends over 18 amino acids. Trimming at V came to 4 bases and at J to 4 bases, leaving 20 bases not matched to a gene. Germline loops: CDR1 SGHRS, CDR2 YFSETQ. This chain's CDR3 is CASSMGLGVDREFYEQYF. The CDR3 nucleotides read TGCGCCAGCAGCATGGGATTGGGGGTTGACAGGGAGTTTTACGAGCAGTACTTC. Full variable domain (rest looked up from reference TRBV5-1 and TRBJ2-7): KAGVTQTPRYLIKTRGQQVTLSCSPISGHRSVSWYQQTPGQGLQFLFEYFSETQRNKGNFPGRFSGRQFSNSRSEMNVSTLELGDSALYLCASSMGLGVDREFYEQYFGPGTRLTVT.

The chain joins TRBV5-1 to TRBJ2-5; D is ambiguous. Between the trimmed V and J ends, which lost 0 bases and 4 bases, there was a span of 13 bases. CDR1 and CDR2 from the germline V gene are SGHRS and YFSETQ. The CDR3 totals 15 residues. This CDR3 reads CASSLAPRSGETQYF. The DNA for the CDR3 is TGCGCCAGCAGCTTGGCCCCGAGATCAGGAGAGACCCAGTACTTC.

The J gene is TRBJ2-3, the V gene TRBV24-1; 8 positions agree with TRBD1. Germline V CDR1 and CDR2: KGHDR, SFDVKD. Trimming removed 4 bases from V and 0 bases from J; junction bases left unmatched: 2. This CDR3 spans 15 amino acids. CDR3: CATSDWTGSTDTQYF. The DNA for the CDR3 is TGTGCCACCAGTGACTGGACAGGGAGCACAGATACGCAGTATTTT.

This clone has a handful of counts. The genes are TRBV5-1 and TRBJ2-3; possibly TRBD2 for D (6 bases). V lost 0 bases to trimming and J lost 4 bases, with 9 bases between them. The CDR3 covers 14 residues. Germline V gene data show CDR1 as SGHRS and CDR2 as YFSETQ. CDR3 in amino acids: CASSLEGGADTQYF. Written as DNA, the CDR3 is TGCGCCAGCAGCTTGGAGGGCGGGGCAGATACGCAGTATTTT.

The genes are TRBV19 and TRBJ2-1; 11 bases agree with TRBD2. The ends lost 0 bases at V and 4 bases at J; junction bases unmatched: 2. The CDR3 length is 16 residues. Per the germline V gene, CDR1 is LNHDA and CDR2 is SQIVND (reference sequence). The DNA of the CDR3 is TGTGCCAGTAGTATAGATCGACTAGCGGGATACAATGAGCAGTTCTTC. Translation: CASSIDRLAGYNEQFF. The full variable domain, rest sourced from reference TRBV19 and TRBJ2-1, is DGGITQSPKYLFRKEGQNVTLSCEQNLNHDAMYWYRQDPGQGLRLIYYSQIVNDFQKGDIAEGYSVSREKKESFPLTVTSAQKNPTAFYLCASSIDRLAGYNEQFFGPGTRLTVL.

As regards this clone: One end of the junction varies from germline; a read error may be responsible. This sequence joins TRBV7-7 and TRBJ2-5; 10 bases agree with TRBD1. CDR1 and CDR2 from the germline V gene are SSHAT and FNYEAQ (reference sequence). The CDR3 length is 13 residues. The CDR3 region is CASSPDRGETQYF. CDR3 nucleotide sequence: TGTGCTAGCAGCCCGGACAGGGGGGAGACCCAGTACTTC.

The chain employs TRBV18 and TRBJ2-1, with D perhaps TRBD2 (5 bases). V lost 2 bases and J 8 bases, leaving 7 bases between the germline ends. This CDR3 spans 12 amino acids. Germline values: CDR1 KGHSH, CDR2 LQKENI. DNA of the CDR3: TGTGCCAGCTCACCAGGGCGGGATGAGCAGTTCTTC. Translation gives CASSPGRDEQFF. Full variable domain (outside the CDR3, taken from reference TRBV18 and TRBJ2-1): NAGVMQNPRHLVRRRGQEARLRCSPMKGHSHVYWYRQLPEEGLKFMVYLQKENIIDESGMPKERFSAEFPKEGPSILRIQQVVRGDSAAYFCASSPGRDEQFFGPGTRLTVL.

The chain combines TRBV15 with TRBJ1-2, with D perhaps TRBD1 (5 bases). This CDR3 spans 15 amino acids. V lost 6 bases and J 1 base, leaving 15 bases between the germline ends. Germline CDR1 reads LNHNV; CDR2 reads YYDKDF (reference sequence). The CDR3 protein is CATRPDGGGNYGYTF. In nucleotides, the CDR3 is TGTGCCACCAGGCCAGACGGGGGAGGTAACTATGGCTACACCTTC. The whole variable domain, filled in from reference TRBV15 and TRBJ1-2, reads DAMVIQNPRYQVTQFGKPVTLSCSQTLNHNVMYWYQQKSSQAPKLLFHYYDKDFNNEADTPDNFQSRRPNTSFCFLDIRSPGLGDTAMYLCATRPDGGGNYGYTFGSGTRLTVV.

The gene calls are TRBV28 and TRBJ2-1; D is ambiguous. The V gene's germline CDR1 is MDHEN and CDR2 SYDVKM. This CDR3 contains 12 residues. V was clipped by 2 bases and J by 9 bases, with 8 bases between them. In DNA form, the CDR3 reads TGTGCCAGCAGTTTAATCGTCCGTGAGCAGTTCTTC. Its protein product is CASSLIVREQFF.

The V and J genes are TRBV5-4 and TRBJ2-2; TRBD1 matches 11 bases. The CDR3 is 17 residues long. The germline gives CDR1 SGHNT, CDR2 YYREEE (reference sequence). V shed 9 bases and J 0 bases; nucleotides not matched to a gene: 10. The chain's CDR3 is CAMRTGGVIANTGELFF. The CDR3 bases are TGTGCCATGCGGACAGGGGGCGTAATCGCGAACACCGGGGAGCTGTTTTTT. The full variable domain, with the rest looked up from reference TRBV5-4 and TRBJ2-2, is ETGVTQSPTHLIKTRGQQVTLRCSSQSGHNTVSWYQQALGQGPQFIFQYYREEENGRGNFPPRFSGLQFPNYSSELNVNALELDDSALYLCAMRTGGVIANTGELFFGEGSRLTVL.

This clone was counted a single time. The V gene is TRBV19, the J gene TRBJ1-4, with TRBD1 matching over 7 bases. Per germline, CDR1 LNHDA and CDR2 SQIVND (reference sequence). This CDR3 has 13 residues. The V gene end was trimmed by 4 bases and the J gene end by 11 bases; junction bases not matched to a gene: 7. This CDR3 reads CASSKDRSGKLFF. The CDR3 region has the DNA TGTGCCAGTAGTAAGGACAGGTCAGGGAAACTGTTTTTT.

This sequence joins TRBV7-2 and TRBJ2-1; 12 positions agree with TRBD2. Germline CDR1 and CDR2: SGHTA and FQGNSA. The J segment lost 0 bases and the V segment lost 5 bases, leaving 2 bases of the junction unmatched. CDR3 length: 16 amino acids. CDR3 coding DNA: TGTGCCAGCAGCCCGACTAGCGGGAGCTCCTACAATGAGCAGTTCTTC. Its protein product is CASSPTSGSSYNEQFF. Supplemented by reference TRBV7-2 and TRBJ2-1, the full variable domain reads GAGVSQSPSNKVTEKGKDVELRCDPISGHTALYWYRQSLGQGLEFLIYFQGNSAPDKSGLPSDRFSAERTGGSVSTLTIQRTQQEDSAVYLCASSPTSGSSYNEQFFGPGTRLTVL.

The rearrangement joins TRBV18 to TRBJ1-4, with 9 bases lining up with TRBD1. The V segment lost 4 bases and the J segment 2 bases; nucleotides outside the gene matches: 5. Looked up from germline, CDR1 is KGHSH and CDR2 is LQKENI. CDR3 length equals 16 residues. The CDR3 sequence is CASSRQGVSTNEKLFF. The CDR3 region has the DNA TGTGCCAGCTCACGACAGGGGGTCAGTACTAATGAAAAACTGTTTTTT.